These 12 T cell receptor beta chains came from one sample sequenced in a study of human T cells and chemical hapten exposure. TCRdb processed the RACE reads anew with MiXCR; each CDR3 protein has one entry. The top ten hold approximately 3% of the sample, which has some 100,000 distinct CDR3 sequences, roughly a tenth seen once. Regarding time point: patch test 2, 6 weeks after DPC sensitization. Treatment in this sample: therapeutic diphenylcyclopropenone sensitization with weekly scalp DPC. Sequencing was performed on whole blood, taken in connection with sensitization to the hapten diphenylcyclopropenone (DPC). The source is a woman in her forties with alopecia areata. Some clones in this sample may be carry-over from other donors' samples.

The chain links TRBV24-1 to TRBJ1-1; 8 bases fit TRBD1. This CDR3 contains 15 residues. Unmatched junction bases numbered 5, after V lost 4 bases and J lost 2 bases. Germline CDR1 KGHDR, CDR2 SFDVKD. For the CDR3, the DNA is TGTGCCACCAGTGACTCAGGGGGCTTAAACACTGAAGCTTTCTTT. Protein sequence: CATSDSGGLNTEAFF.

Worth noting for this clonotype: A much larger clone sits a single nucleotide away, making a read error possible. The genes are TRBV18 and TRBJ2-5; TRBD2 matches at 7 bases. Germline lookup yields CDR1 KGHSH and CDR2 LQKENI. After removal of 3 bases from V and 5 bases from J, the junction contained 15 bases not matched to a gene. This CDR3 has 17 amino acids. The CDR3 is CASSPPGLVGVSETQYF. The CDR3 region has the DNA TGTGCCAGCTCACCTCCCGGACTAGTGGGGGTGTCGGAGACCCAGTACTTC.

This clonotype was seen at least ten times. V is TRBV6-2 or TRBV6-3 and J is TRBJ2-4; D might be TRBD2 (7 bases). V was pared by 7 bases and J by 1 base, with 17 bases between. Germline loops: CDR1 MNHEY, CDR2 SVGEGT. The CDR3 covers 16 residues. CDR3 region: CASIGRAQGAKNIQYF. DNA of the CDR3: TGTGCCAGCATAGGGAGGGCCCAGGGGGCCAAAAACATTCAGTACTTC.

Only a few counts were recorded for this clonotype. The rearrangement links TRBV6-5 to TRBJ1-1; 8 bases match TRBD1. Germline V gives CDR1 MNHEY, CDR2 SVGAGI. The CDR3 covers 14 residues. The trim removed 7 bases at V and 3 bases at J, leaving 7 bases unmatched. The CDR3 DNA sequence: TGTGCCAGCACCCAGGGGGCTAAGGACACTGAAGCTTTCTTT. Its protein is CASTQGAKDTEAFF.

This clonotype was seen many times. This chain uses TRBV7-6 with TRBJ2-7, with D perhaps matching TRBD2 (6 bases). CDR1 and CDR2 from the germline V gene are SGHVS and FNYEAQ. The ends were cut back, 5 bases at V and 7 bases at J, with 21 bases in the middle. The CDR3 is made up of 15 amino acids. This CDR3 is CASSPGQGLFFEQYF. For the CDR3, the DNA is TGTGCCAGCAGCCCCGGGCAGGGACTTTTTTTTGAGCAGTACTTC.

There are many counts of this clonotype. V usage is TRBV2 and J usage is TRBJ1-5; a weak D match, TRBD1 (5 bases). The CDR3 has 13 residues. V was trimmed by 6 bases and J by 3 bases, leaving 9 bases between them. The V gene's germline CDR1 is SNHLY and CDR2 FYNNEI. CDR3 protein: CASSGGFNQPQHF. The CDR3 nucleotides are TGTGCCAGCAGCGGGGGGTTCAATCAGCCCCAGCATTTT.

This clonotype was seen ten or more times. The chain employs TRBV27 and TRBJ2-6; D is undetermined. Trimming shortened V by 5 bases and J by 0 bases, and 17 bases separated the two germline ends. Germline CDR1 MNHEY, CDR2 SMNVEV (reference sequence). This CDR3 contains 18 residues. Here the CDR3 reads CASSPKPPDASGANVLTF. The DNA for the CDR3 is TGTGCCAGCAGTCCCAAACCCCCGGACGCCTCTGGGGCCAACGTCCTGACTTTC.

This clonotype was observed a few times. This chain connects TRBV6-6 to TRBJ2-3; 9 bases are a match to TRBD2. CDR1 is MNHNY and CDR2 is SVGAGI in the germline V gene (reference sequence). There are 13 residues in the CDR3. The V segment lost 7 bases and the J segment 5 bases; nucleotides outside the gene matches: 4. The CDR3 DNA sequence: TGTGCCAGCAATTTAGCGGGGGTAGATACGCAGTATTTT. Amino acids: CASNLAGVDTQYF.

This clonotype has more than one count but fewer than ten. The chain has TRBV28 and TRBJ1-4, with D perhaps TRBD1 (5 bases). The germline V gene has CDR1 MDHEN and CDR2 SYDVKM. V gave up 11 bases and J gave up 7 bases, with 17 bases separating them. The CDR3 loop spans 13 amino acids. CDR3 DNA sequence: TGTGCCTCGGGGGTCGGGGTTGGTGAAAAACTGTTTTTT. Translated: CASGVGVGEKLFF.

The chain has TRBV19 and TRBJ1-2; D not resolved. The length of the CDR3 is 13 residues. Germline-derived CDR1 and CDR2 are LNHDA and SQIVND (reference sequence). Trimming took off 4 bases at V and 3 bases at J, with 9 bases between the two ends. CDR3 loop: CASSTSGYYGYTF. DNA for the CDR3: TGTGCCAGTAGTACATCGGGATACTATGGCTACACCTTC. The full variable domain, in which reference TRBV19 and TRBJ1-2 provide the parts outside the CDR3, is DGGITQSPKYLFRKEGQNVTLSCEQNLNHDAMYWYRQDPGQGLRLIYYSQIVNDFQKGDIAEGYSVSREKKESFPLTVTSAQKNPTAFYLCASSTSGYYGYTFGSGTRLTVV.

This clonotype was observed a handful of times. CDR3 in DNA: TGCGCCAGCAGGATAGCGGGGTACGGGGAGACCCAGTACTTC. Translation gives CASRIAGYGETQYF. V is TRBV10-2 and J is TRBJ2-5, with 8 nucleotides matching TRBD2. V was pared by 6 bases and J by 5 bases, with 8 bases of the junction left unmatched. Germline V gene data show CDR1 as WSHSY and CDR2 as SAAADI. The CDR3 consists of 14 residues.

Turning to this clonotype: A much bigger clone sits one base away, suggesting this may be a read error. V is TRBV4-1 and J is TRBJ1-3; a weak D match, TRBD1 (6 bases). Germline CDR1 reads MGHRA; CDR2 reads YSYEKL. This CDR3 is 15 amino acids long. The CDR3: CASIQWGATGNTIYF. The DNA for the CDR3 is TGCGCCAGCATCCAATGGGGGGCGACTGGAAACACCATATATTTT.